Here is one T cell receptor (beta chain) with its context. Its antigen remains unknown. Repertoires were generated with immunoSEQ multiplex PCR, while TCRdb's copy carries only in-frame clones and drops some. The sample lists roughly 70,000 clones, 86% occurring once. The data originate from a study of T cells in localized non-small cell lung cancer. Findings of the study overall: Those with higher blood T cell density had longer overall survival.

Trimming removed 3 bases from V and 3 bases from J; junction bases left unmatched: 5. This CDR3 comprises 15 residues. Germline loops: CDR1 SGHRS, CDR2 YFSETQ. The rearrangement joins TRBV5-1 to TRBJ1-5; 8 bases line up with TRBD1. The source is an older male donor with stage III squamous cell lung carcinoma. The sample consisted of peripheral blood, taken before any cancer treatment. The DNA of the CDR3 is TGCGCCAGCAGCTCCGGACAGGGTGACAATCAGCCCCAGCATTTT. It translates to CASSSGQGDNQPQHF.